These T cell receptor beta chains were read from a single sample in a study of T-cell reconstitution after alpha-beta-depleted transplantation in children. TCRdb re-called the PCR reads with MiXCR, one entry per CDR3 protein. The repertoire has 80,000 or so distinct CDR3 sequences, roughly an eighth of them found once; the top ten carry 25% to 35%. This sample comprised PBMCs, mostly from graft donor cells, obtained 180 days after TCRalphabeta/CD19-depleted stem cell transplant. These receptor sequences come from a male patient aged 2-9 years who had a stem cell transplant for acute lymphoblastic leukemia, so the T cells may come from the graft donor. Both conserved end residues are part of each CDR3. The order of the fields is V gene, clone size, J gene, D gene, CDR3 DNA, CDR3 protein. D genes are given only for firm matches. Size is stated for part of the rows, as once, few or many counts, or as a class when the clone is expanded.

TRBV15	.	TRBJ2-5	TRBD2	TGTGCCACCACCCGACTAGCGGTAAAAGAGACCCAGTACTTC	CATTRLAVKETQYF
TRBV18	few	TRBJ2-7	.	TGTGCCAGCTCACCCTCTGGGAAAGGGGCAGGCGAGCAGTACTTC	CASSPSGKGAGEQYF
TRBV7-2	few	TRBJ2-6	.	TGTGCCAGCAGCTTAGAGGCGAGCTCTGGGGCCAACGTCCTGACTTTC	CASSLEASSGANVLTF
TRBV5-1	few	TRBJ2-5	TRBD2	TGCGCCAGCAGCGGAGGACTAGCGGGAGGAACCCAGTACTTC	CASSGGLAGGTQYF
TRBV6-2/TRBV6-3	many	TRBJ1-5	TRBD1	TGTGCCAGCAGTCCCCGGGACAGGGCTCACTCGGCACGCCGTCAGCCCCAGCATTTT	CASSPRDRAHSARRQPQHF
TRBV7-9	.	TRBJ1-4	.	TGTGCCAGCAGCTTAGTGGCCGGGAGTGCAACTAATGAAAAACTGTTTTTT	CASSLVAGSATNEKLFF
TRBV5-8	.	TRBJ1-5	.	TGTGCCAGCAGCCTGTCTGTGGACAGCCTTAGCAATCAGCCCCAGCATTTT	CASSLSVDSLSNQPQHF
TRBV28	.	TRBJ2-5	.	TGTGCCAGCAGTCCTCCAGGGTTGGAGACCCAGTACTTC	CASSPPGLETQYF
TRBV20-1	.	TRBJ2-3	.	TGCAGTGCTAGAGATGGTGACCCCAGAGGAACAGATACGCAGTATTTT	CSARDGDPRGTDTQYF
TRBV7-9	.	TRBJ2-4	TRBD1	TGTGCCAGCAGCTTAAAGGGGGCAAAAAACATTCAGTACTTC	CASSLKGAKNIQYF
TRBV12-3/TRBV12-4	few	TRBJ2-7	.	TGTGCCAGCAAGGTGGGGAACTACGAGCAGTACTTC	CASKVGNYEQYF
TRBV29-1	.	TRBJ2-5	.	TGCAGCGTTCCTCAGAAAAAGACCCAGTACTTC	CSVPQKKTQYF
TRBV15	.	TRBJ2-5	.	TGTGCCACCAGCAGAGCCCGGACACCCTTAGCGACCCAGTACTTC	CATSRARTPLATQYF
TRBV7-2	many	TRBJ2-5	TRBD2	TGTGCCAGCAGCCCCCGCGGGAGAAGAGAGACCCAGTACTTC	CASSPRGRRETQYF
TRBV9	few	TRBJ2-7	.	TGTGCCAGCAGCCCCCAAGGCCAAACCTACGAGCAGTACTTC	CASSPQGQTYEQYF
TRBV5-1	many	TRBJ1-2	.	TGCGCCAGCAGCGGGGACCCCAGGGGCCTTAACTATGGCTACACCTTC	CASSGDPRGLNYGYTF
TRBV29-1	many	TRBJ2-3	.	TGCAGCGTTGAAAGGACAGCTAGCACAGATACGCAGTATTTT	CSVERTASTDTQYF
TRBV12-5	.	TRBJ2-3	.	TGTGCTAGTGGTTTGGGGCAGGGGACGACAGATACGCAGTATTTT	CASGLGQGTTDTQYF
TRBV7-3	few	TRBJ2-7	.	TGTGCCAGCAGCCTAATCGAGCAGTACTTC	CASSLIEQYF
TRBV5-6	few	TRBJ2-5	.	TGTGCCAGCAGCTCAGATCAGGGGATCCAAGAGACCCAGTACTTC	CASSSDQGIQETQYF
TRBV7-2	few	TRBJ2-7	.	TGTGCCAGCAGCTTAGAAAGAGACTACGAGCAGTACTTC	CASSLERDYEQYF
TRBV6-5	.	TRBJ2-7	.	TGTGCCAGCAGTCCCCGTTTCTACGAGCAGTACTTC	CASSPRFYEQYF
TRBV6-5	few	TRBJ2-7	TRBD2	TGTGCCAGCAGTTACCGGGGGGCCTACGAGCAGTACTTC	CASSYRGAYEQYF
TRBV27	hyperexpanded	TRBJ1-6	.	TGTGCCAGCAGTTTTCTGGGAGTATTT	CASSFLGVF
TRBV6-5	many	TRBJ2-1	.	TGTGCCAGCAGTTTACAAGGAGGGGATGAGCAGTTCTTC	CASSLQGGDEQFF
TRBV4-1	few	TRBJ1-5	.	TGCGCCAGCAGCCAAGTGCGGGCAGTAGGCAATCAGCCCCAGCATTTT	CASSQVRAVGNQPQHF
TRBV12-3/TRBV12-4	.	TRBJ2-3	.	TGTGCCAGCAGTCTCCCGGGACCCACGGATACGCAGTATTTT	CASSLPGPTDTQYF